This TCR beta chain was sequenced for a study of CD8 T cells in Susac syndrome. This clonotype was picked up a small number of times. With random hexamers, reverse transcription was performed on about 0.45 to 1 ug of RNA. MiXCR, run by TCRdb on the immunoSEQ multiplex PCR reads, gives a single entry per CDR3 protein. Altogether about 400,000 distinct CDR3 sequences are present, more than 70% being singletons, with the ten largest covering approximately 0.12%. Treatment-naive patients with stable or active relapsing-remitting disease served as multiple sclerosis controls. CDR1 is MNHEY, CDR2 SVGEGT, per germline. There are 13 residues in the CDR3. With V trimmed by 0 bases and J by 13 bases, 8 bases remained unmatched.

Material for sequencing was CD8+ T cells from PBMCs. The genes are TRBV6-2 or TRBV6-3 and TRBJ2-5; TRBD1 matches 7 bases. The origin of this receptor is a human donor with multiple sclerosis. This chain's CDR3 is CASSYSLGQVMYF. The DNA for the CDR3 is TGTGCCAGCAGTTACTCGCTTGGACAGGTTATGTACTTC.